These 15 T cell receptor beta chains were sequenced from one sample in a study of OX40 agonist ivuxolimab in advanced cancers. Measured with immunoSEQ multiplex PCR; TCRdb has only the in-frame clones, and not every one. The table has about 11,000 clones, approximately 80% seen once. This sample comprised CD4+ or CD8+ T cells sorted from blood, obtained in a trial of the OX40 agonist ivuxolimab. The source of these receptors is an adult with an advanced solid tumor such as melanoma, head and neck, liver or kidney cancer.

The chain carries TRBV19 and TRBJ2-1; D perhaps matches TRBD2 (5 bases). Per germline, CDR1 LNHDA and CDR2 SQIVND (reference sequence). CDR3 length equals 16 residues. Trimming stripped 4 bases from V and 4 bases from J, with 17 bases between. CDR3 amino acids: CASSTGSVRGYNEQFF. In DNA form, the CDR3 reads TGTGCCAGTAGTACGGGGTCAGTAAGAGGTTACAATGAGCAGTTCTTC.

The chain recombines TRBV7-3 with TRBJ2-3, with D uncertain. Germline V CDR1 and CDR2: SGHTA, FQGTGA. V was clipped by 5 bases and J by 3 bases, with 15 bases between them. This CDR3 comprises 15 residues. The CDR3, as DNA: TGTGCCAGCAGCCTACGGGTCCTGGGGACAGATACGCAGTATTTT. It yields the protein CASSLRVLGTDTQYF.

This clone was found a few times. The CDR3 DNA is TGTGCCAGCTTCCGGGACAGGGTGTCTCAGCCCCAGCATTTT. Residues: CASFRDRVSQPQHF. The chain couples TRBV21-1 to TRBJ1-5; the table assigns TRBD1, which was not confirmed against the DNA. TRBV21-1 is shown as a pseudogene. This CDR3 is built from 14 residues.

This chain's CDR3 is CASRGLHPSYEQYF. The CDR3 nucleotides are TGTGCCAGCAGGGGACTGCACCCCTCCTACGAGCAGTACTTC. The chain carries TRBV6-1 and TRBJ2-7; maybe TRBD2 (6 bases). Germline assignment: CDR1 MNHNS and CDR2 SASEGT. V gave up 6 bases and J gave up 0 bases, with 12 bases separating them. The CDR3 sequence is 14 residues long.

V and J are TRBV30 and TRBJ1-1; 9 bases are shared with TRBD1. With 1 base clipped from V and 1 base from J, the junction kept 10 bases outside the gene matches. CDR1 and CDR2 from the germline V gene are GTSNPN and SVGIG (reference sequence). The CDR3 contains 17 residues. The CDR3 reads CAWSAPSDRGPNTEAFF. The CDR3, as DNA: TGTGCCTGGAGTGCTCCCTCGGACAGGGGACCGAACACTGAAGCTTTCTTT.

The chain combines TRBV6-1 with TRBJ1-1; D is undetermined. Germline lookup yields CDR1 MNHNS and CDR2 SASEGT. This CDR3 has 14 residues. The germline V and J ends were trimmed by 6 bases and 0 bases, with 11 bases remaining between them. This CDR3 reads CASRDDGLNTEAFF. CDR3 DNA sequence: TGTGCCAGCAGGGACGACGGCTTGAACACTGAAGCTTTCTTT.

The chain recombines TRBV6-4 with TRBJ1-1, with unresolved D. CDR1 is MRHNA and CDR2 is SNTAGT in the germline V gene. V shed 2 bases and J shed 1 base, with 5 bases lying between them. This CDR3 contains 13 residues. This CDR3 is CASSDGENTEAFF. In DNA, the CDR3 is TGTGCCAGCAGTGACGGGGAGAACACTGAAGCTTTCTTT.

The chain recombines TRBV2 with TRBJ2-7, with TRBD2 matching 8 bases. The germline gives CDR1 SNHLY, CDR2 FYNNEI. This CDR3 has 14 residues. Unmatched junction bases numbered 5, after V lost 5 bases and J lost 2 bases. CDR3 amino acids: CASSPGLVAYEQYF. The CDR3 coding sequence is TGTGCCAGCAGTCCGGGACTAGTTGCCTACGAGCAGTACTTC.

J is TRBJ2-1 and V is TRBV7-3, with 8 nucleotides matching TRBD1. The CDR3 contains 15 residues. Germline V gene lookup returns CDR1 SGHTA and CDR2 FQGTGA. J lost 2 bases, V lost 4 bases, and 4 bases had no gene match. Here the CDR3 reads CASSYQTGAYNEQFF. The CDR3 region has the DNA TGTGCCAGCAGCTATCAGACAGGGGCCTACAATGAGCAGTTCTTC.

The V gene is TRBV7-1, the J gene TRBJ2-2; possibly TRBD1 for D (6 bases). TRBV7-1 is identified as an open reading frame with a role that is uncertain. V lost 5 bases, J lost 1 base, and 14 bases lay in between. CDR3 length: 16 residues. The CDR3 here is CASSITGSENTGELFF. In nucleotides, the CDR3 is TGTGCCAGCAGCATAACAGGGTCGGAGAACACCGGGGAGCTGTTTTTT.

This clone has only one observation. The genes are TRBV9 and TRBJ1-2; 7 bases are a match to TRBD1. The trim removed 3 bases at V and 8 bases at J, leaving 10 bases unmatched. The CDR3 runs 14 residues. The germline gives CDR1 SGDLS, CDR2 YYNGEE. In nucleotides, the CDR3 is TGTGCCAGCAGCGGGGACAGCACACGGGCGGGCTACACCTTC. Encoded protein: CASSGDSTRAGYTF.

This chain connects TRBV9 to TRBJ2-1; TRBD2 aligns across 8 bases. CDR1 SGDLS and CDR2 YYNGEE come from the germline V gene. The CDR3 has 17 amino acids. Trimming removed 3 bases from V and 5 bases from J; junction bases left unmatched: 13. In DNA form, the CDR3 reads TGTGCCAGCAGCGCCTGGAGTTCGGGAGGGCCAAACAATGAGCAGTTCTTC. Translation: CASSAWSSGGPNNEQFF.

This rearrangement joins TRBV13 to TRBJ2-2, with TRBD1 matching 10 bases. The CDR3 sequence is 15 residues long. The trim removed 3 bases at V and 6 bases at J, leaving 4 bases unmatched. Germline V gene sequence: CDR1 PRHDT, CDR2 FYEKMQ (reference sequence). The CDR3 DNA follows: TGTGCCAGCAGCTTTGACAGGGGGCGTTCCGGGGAGCTGTTTTTT. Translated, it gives CASSFDRGRSGELFF. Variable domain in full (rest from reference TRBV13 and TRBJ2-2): AAGVIQSPRHLIKEKRETATLKCYPIPRHDTVYWYQQGPGQDPQFLISFYEKMQSDKGSIPDRFSAQQFSDYHSELNMSSLELGDSALYFCASSFDRGRSGELFFGEGSRLTVL.

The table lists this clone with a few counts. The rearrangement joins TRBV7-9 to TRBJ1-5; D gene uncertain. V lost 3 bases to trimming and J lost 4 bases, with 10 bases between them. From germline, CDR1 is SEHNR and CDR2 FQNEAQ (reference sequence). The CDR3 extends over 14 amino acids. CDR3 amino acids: CASSLSVGNQPQHF. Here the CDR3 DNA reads TGTGCCAGCAGCTTGTCGGTAGGAAATCAGCCCCAGCATTTT.

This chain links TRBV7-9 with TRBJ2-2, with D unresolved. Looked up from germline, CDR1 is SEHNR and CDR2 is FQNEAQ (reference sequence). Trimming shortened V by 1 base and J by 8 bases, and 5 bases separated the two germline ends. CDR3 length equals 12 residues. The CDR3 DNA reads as TGTGCCAGCAGCTTAGGGGCAGGGGAGCTGTTTTTT. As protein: CASSLGAGELFF.